This TCR beta chain is drawn from a study of patients and donors after allogeneic stem cell transplantation (TCRdb year 2020). From the cysteine up to the phenylalanine, the CDR3 has a length of 16 residues. Here the CDR3 DNA is all that survives: 48 bases in frame from base 1. V loses 1 base of germline sequence and J loses 1 base, and the interval between the two ends is 13 bases. Based on the germline V gene (reference sequence), the CDR1 and CDR2 sequences are LGHDT and YNNKEL. The method behind the library was RT-PCR. For sequencing, a NextSeq 550 was employed. TCRdb's own reprocessing of the public reads used fastp at Q25 and MiXCR and kept productive beta chains. Every CDR3 protein is listed once, alongside the most common genes and DNA of its rows. The sample yields some 60,000 distinct CDR3 sequences; less than 15% were counted once. The ten largest clones take up more than 25% of the sample.

This clonotype was counted between two and nine times. Which antigen it targets is not known. No base qualities exist here, and no much larger clone lies one base off it. In this chain, TRBV3-1 is recombined with TRBJ1-1; the D gene is perhaps TRBD1, on 6 matching bases. The TCR was taken from a human donor who was either an allogeneic HSCT recipient or a stem cell or donor lymphocyte infusion donor (not recorded which). It is not recorded whose cells these are; they may come from a transplant donor. The source material was blood, either unsorted or a sorted T cell fraction (not recorded which). Here the CDR3 is given as CASSQVQGLPNTEAFF. The DNA sequence is TGTGCCAGCAGCCAAGTACAGGGTCTCCCGAACACTGAAGCTTTCTTT.